These 9 T cell receptor beta chains were sequenced from one sample in a study of blood T cell repertoires in COVID-19 (dated by TCRdb to between 2020 and 2021). Library construction relied on the immunoSEQ multiplex PCR assay. TCRdb limited this immuneACCESS table to in-frame rearrangements with V and J called. A share of clones is missing; checked studies link under half to unresolved V genes, and the rest is unexplained. The sample table shows approximately 200,000 clones, and about 85% are seen once. The leading ten clones occupy 2.5% to 3.5% of the sample. What was sequenced was peripheral blood. These receptors were collected from a man aged 45 to 65 who had recovered from COVID-19.

V and J are TRBV7-9 and TRBJ2-1; 7 bases line up with TRBD1. CDR1 and CDR2 (germline): SEHNR, FQNEAQ (reference sequence). The CDR3 extends over 15 amino acids. The V gene end was trimmed by 4 bases and the J gene end by 3 bases; junction bases not matched to a gene: 6. The chain's CDR3 is CASSSNRDSYNEQFF. CDR3 DNA: TGTGCCAGCAGCTCCAACCGGGACAGCTACAATGAGCAGTTCTTC.

The J gene is TRBJ2-3, the V gene TRBV3-1 (or the pseudogene TRBV3-2); 7 bases agree with TRBD1. Germline V gene sequence: CDR1 LGHDT, CDR2 YNNKEL (reference sequence). V was pared by 1 base and J by 3 bases, with 4 bases of the junction left unmatched. The length of the CDR3 is 15 residues. The CDR3 region has the DNA TGTGCCAGCAGCCAAGTAGGGGGCAAAACAGATACGCAGTATTTT. Translating gives CASSQVGGKTDTQYF.

V usage is TRBV28 and J usage is TRBJ2-1; 9 nucleotides agree with TRBD2. Germline V CDR1 and CDR2: MDHEN, SYDVKM. CDR3 size: 16 residues. Trimming took 2 bases from V and 9 from J; bases not matched to a gene: 11. The CDR3 DNA reads TGTGCCAGCAGTTTAGAGTCGGCTAGCGGGAAGAGTGAGCAGTTCTTC. Translation: CASSLESASGKSEQFF.

The rearrangement uses TRBV5-6 and TRBJ2-7; D perhaps matches TRBD2 (6 bases). The CDR3 totals 14 residues. Germline V gene sequence: CDR1 SGHDT, CDR2 YYEEEE. V gave up 1 base and J gave up 2 bases, with 10 bases separating them. The CDR3 reads CASSLNGSPYEQYF. The DNA of the CDR3 is TGTGCCAGCAGCTTGAACGGGAGCCCCTACGAGCAGTACTTC.

This sequence joins TRBV5-8 and TRBJ2-3, with D possibly TRBD2 on 6 matching bases. Germline CDR1 and CDR2: SGHTS and YDEGEE. V shed 5 bases and J shed 5 bases, with 15 bases lying between them. This CDR3 region has 14 residues. The CDR3 coding sequence is TGTGCCAGCAGAAAGGGACTGATTATAGATACGCAGTATTTT. Translating gives CASRKGLIIDTQYF. Supplemented by reference TRBV5-8 and TRBJ2-3, the full variable domain reads EAGVTQSPTHLIKTRGQQATLRCSPISGHTSVYWYQQALGLGLQFLLWYDEGEERNRGNFPPRFSGRQFPNYSSELNVNALELEDSALYLCASRKGLIIDTQYFGPGTRLTVL.

The CDR3: CAWSQRDSSSYNSPLHF. CDR3 DNA sequence: TGTGCCTGGAGCCAACGGGACTCTAGCTCCTATAATTCACCCCTCCACTTT. The V call is TRBV30, the J call TRBJ1-6; tentatively, D is TRBD1 (5 bases). Germline CDR1 is GTSNPN and CDR2 is SVGIG (reference sequence). The CDR3 is 17 residues long. Trimming shortened V by 3 bases and J by 0 bases, and 15 bases separated the two germline ends.

The CDR3 DNA is TGTGCCACCAGCAGAGATCAGGGAGGACCCAGGTCACCCCTCCACTTT. Its translation: CATSRDQGGPRSPLHF. This rearrangement joins TRBV15 to TRBJ1-6, with D perhaps matching TRBD1 (5 bases). CDR3 length: 16 residues. V was cut by 0 bases and J by 10 bases, with 16 bases left in between. Germline-derived CDR1 and CDR2 are LNHNV and YYDKDF (reference sequence). Full variable domain (rest looked up from reference TRBV15 and TRBJ1-6): DAMVIQNPRYQVTQFGKPVTLSCSQTLNHNVMYWYQQKSSQAPKLLFHYYDKDFNNEADTPDNFQSRRPNTSFCFLDIRSPGLGDTAMYLCATSRDQGGPRSPLHFGNGTRLTVT.

The CDR3 DNA follows: TGTGCCAGCAGCTTGTTAGCGGGGGGCACAGATACGCAGTATTTT. Translating gives CASSLLAGGTDTQYF. The chain combines TRBV5-4 with TRBJ2-3, with 9 bases that match TRBD2. Per the germline V gene, CDR1 is SGHNT and CDR2 is YYREEE (reference sequence). V was pared by 1 base and J by 1 base, with 1 base of the junction left unmatched. The CDR3 runs to 15 residues.

J is TRBJ2-7 and V is TRBV6-5, with 8 bases matching TRBD1. CDR1 and CDR2 from the germline V gene are MNHEY and SVGAGI. The CDR3 runs 15 residues. V dropped 0 bases and J dropped 1; count of bases not matched to a gene: 2. The CDR3 sequence is CASSYSQGASYEQYF. CDR3 sequence (DNA): TGTGCCAGCAGTTACTCGCAGGGGGCTTCCTACGAGCAGTACTTC.